This TCR beta chain was sequenced during a study of T cells after yellow fever vaccination (dated 2019 in TCRdb). At the level of the whole study: Libraries from fractions with low cell numbers were prepared with the SMART-Seq v4 Ultra Low Input RNA kit. Bulk TCR alpha and beta repertoires were sequenced longitudinally to track T-cell clones before and after primary and booster YFV17D yellow fever vaccination. Two healthy male donors, one aged 18 to 30 and one aged 30 to 40 years, made up the cohort. Blood was collected at multiple timepoints before and after primary and secondary immunization, and bulk PBMC replicates and cell subsets were isolated.

The CDR3 has 16 amino acids, counting the end cysteine and phenylalanine. Left in the record is the CDR3 DNA by itself, 48 bases read in frame from the first base. The germline V gene provides CDR1 MDHEN and CDR2 SYDVKM. V was cut back by 5 bases and J by 3 bases, leaving a gap of 16 bases between them. General study outcomes and caveats: Computational filtering was required because FACS-sorted repertoires could contain abundant contaminating clonotypes from the bulk population. After the booster, most of the clones that had expanded following primary vaccination were detected again (approximately 95% of CD4 and 80% to 90% of CD8), which suggests that memory was broadly maintained. The secondary T-cell response was found to be weaker but faster than the primary response, with a peak reached on day 5 rather than on day 15. Because the study included only a couple of donors, the extent to which the findings can be generalized is limited. A small share of clonotypes occurred in both CD4 and CD8 compartments, likely arising from convergent recombination.

TCR cDNA was made using 5'RACE template switching, a step that added a universal primer site and unique molecular identifiers. Priming of cDNA synthesis was performed from both the TCR alpha and TCR beta constant segments. Library amplification used two PCR steps, and the second PCR step added sample barcodes and sequencing adapters. Sequencing of the libraries was done on either Illumina HiSeq 2500 (2x100 bp) or NovaSeq (2x150 bp). Per the source publication's procedure: MIGEC was used to demultiplex reads and collapse the reads into UMI consensus sequences, and MiXCR was used for V(D)J alignment. Vaccine-responding clonotypes were identified with edgeR using replicate PBMC samples, with FDR below 0.01 and a log2 fold change above 5 up to day 15 being required. CD4 or CD8 identity was assigned to each bulk clonotype according to whether the clonotype was present at higher abundance in the sequenced CD4 repertoire or the sequenced CD8 repertoire. Using fastp trimming at Q25 and MiXCR clonotype assembly, TCRdb reanalyzed the public sequencing data and kept in-frame beta chains. Rows with one shared CDR3 protein collapse into an entry with the most common genes and DNA. What appears here as the V and J calls and clone size reflects TCRdb's work, not the paper's. Recorded for this sample are around 590,000 distinct CDR3 sequences; approximately 13% of them occurred a single time. Clones ranked in the top ten supply 15% of the sample.

At least ten counts were recorded for this clonotype. Its recognized antigen is unknown. Base-call qualities are not available, and no considerably larger clone is one nucleotide away. Read against the paper, the sample's treatment or condition label means: live attenuated yellow fever vaccine strain. Two biological replicates of bulk PBMCs were collected at each blood-draw timepoint. A standard Ficoll-Paque protocol was used to isolate PBMCs from peripheral blood. RNA was extracted with TriZol from bulk PBMCs, CD4 and CD8 fractions, and dextramer-positive and dextramer-negative fractions. This chain joins TRBV28 to TRBJ2-2; TRBD1 could be the D gene, as 5 bases match. Sequencing used PBMCs, obtained on the day of the yellow fever booster vaccination. The receptor's source is a man aged 25 to 45 who received the YFV17D yellow fever vaccine. The CDR3 in this case is CASSGRVPRDTGELFF. At the DNA level, the sequence is TGTGCCAGCAGTGGCAGGGTTCCTAGGGACACCGGGGAGCTGTTTTTT.